A single sample gave rise to the 18 T cell receptor beta chains below, sequenced in a study of neurological immune-mediated disorders. TCRdb called the 5' RACE reads again in MiXCR, with one record for every CDR3 protein. The table records 55,000 to 85,000 distinct CDR3 sequences, 3% to 4% of them present only once. What was sequenced was PBMCs. The source is a woman in her forties or fifties with multiple sclerosis.

This clonotype showed up many times. V usage is TRBV5-1 and J usage is TRBJ2-2; D possibly matches TRBD1 or TRBD2 (5 bases each). V was trimmed by 3 bases and J by 4 bases, leaving 19 bases between them. Germline-derived CDR1 and CDR2 are SGHRS and YFSETQ. The CDR3 is 17 amino acids. In nucleotides, the CDR3 is TGCGCCAGCAGCTCCGGGACCGCCCTCCAGGGCACCGGGGAGCTGTTTTTT. As protein: CASSSGTALQGTGELFF. Full variable domain (missing parts from reference TRBV5-1 and TRBJ2-2): KAGVTQTPRYLIKTRGQQVTLSCSPISGHRSVSWYQQTPGQGLQFLFEYFSETQRNKGNFPGRFSGRQFSNSRSEMNVSTLELGDSALYLCASSSGTALQGTGELFFGEGSRLTVL.

Many counts were recorded for this clonotype. V and J are TRBV11-2 and TRBJ2-1, with 8 bases that match TRBD2. J gave up 15 bases and V 4 bases, and 11 bases lay outside the gene matches. Per germline, CDR1 SGHAT and CDR2 FQNNGV. The CDR3 length is 13 residues. CDR3 DNA: TGTGCCAGCAGCTCCTACATAGCGGGGTTTCTGTTCTTC. Protein product: CASSSYIAGFLFF.

This clonotype was recorded many times. The rearrangement uses TRBV15 and TRBJ2-1, with D perhaps TRBD2 (5 bases). The CDR3 has 15 amino acids. V lost 1 base to trimming and J lost 8 bases, with 15 bases between them. Germline loops: CDR1 LNHNV, CDR2 YYDKDF (reference sequence). The CDR3 sequence: CATSRAGSPGDEQFF. DNA for the CDR3: TGTGCCACCAGCAGAGCCGGGTCCCCCGGGGATGAGCAGTTCTTC.

This clonotype was observed many times. At one of its ends the junction is not consistent with the germline gene, which may arise from a read error. This chain connects TRBV20-1 to TRBJ1-2, with TRBD1 matching over 9 bases. The germline V gene has CDR1 DFQATT and CDR2 SNEGSKA (reference sequence). The CDR3 has 14 amino acids. The CDR3 region has the DNA TGCAGTGCGAGAGGTACAGGGGGCGACTATGGCTACACCTTC. Amino acids: CSARGTGGDYGYTF.

This clonotype came up many times. This rearrangement joins TRBV7-7 to TRBJ2-1; TRBD2 matches at 10 bases. V was pared by 5 bases and J by 3 bases, with 4 bases of the junction left unmatched. CDR1 SSHAT and CDR2 FNYEAQ come from the germline V gene (reference sequence). The CDR3 is 15 amino acids. CDR3 region: CASSALAGDYNEQFF. DNA of the CDR3: TGTGCCAGCAGCGCCCTAGCGGGGGACTACAATGAGCAGTTCTTC. The full variable domain, its missing parts supplied by reference TRBV7-7 and TRBJ2-1, is GAGVSQSPRYKVTKRGQDVTLRCDPISSHATLYWYQQALGQGPEFLTYFNYEAQPDKSGLPSDRFSAERPEGSISTLTIQRTEQRDSAMYRCASSALAGDYNEQFFGPGTRLTVL.

The sample holds many counts of this clonotype. The CDR3 sequence is CSARDQRAGTEAFF. The CDR3 region has the DNA TGCAGTGCTAGAGATCAGCGTGCTGGCACTGAAGCTTTCTTT. This sequence joins TRBV20-1 and TRBJ1-1, with unresolved D. CDR3 length: 14 residues. Per germline, CDR1 DFQATT and CDR2 SNEGSKA (reference sequence). V shed 0 bases and J shed 4 bases, with 12 bases lying between them.

This clonotype showed up many times. The rearrangement joins TRBV7-2 to TRBJ2-2; TRBD2 aligns across 13 bases. The CDR3 consists of 16 residues. CDR1 and CDR2 from the germline V gene are SGHTA and FQGNSA. V shed 5 bases and J 6 bases; nucleotides not matched to a gene: 6. CDR3 amino acids: CASSQKGLAGAGELFF. The CDR3 DNA reads as TGTGCCAGCAGCCAAAAAGGACTAGCGGGAGCCGGGGAGCTGTTTTTT.

This clonotype was observed many times. The chain links TRBV19 to TRBJ1-2, with a weak D call TRBD1 (5 bases). The CDR3 is 15 residues long. The germline V gene encodes CDR1 LNHDA and CDR2 SQIVND (reference sequence). Trimming removed 3 bases from V and 6 bases from J, with 17 bases in between. The CDR3 nucleotides are TGTGCCAGTAGTATCCGGGACCCCCACCGGCATGGCTACACCTTC. Translation: CASSIRDPHRHGYTF.

This clonotype has a count of ten or more. CDR3 region: CASSQDAYYNEQFF. The CDR3 DNA is TGTGCCAGCAGCCAAGATGCATATTACAATGAGCAGTTCTTC. The chain combines TRBV4-2 with TRBJ2-1; D is uncertain. The CDR3 length is 14 residues. Germline V gene lookup returns CDR1 LGHNA and CDR2 YNFKEQ. Trimming left V 0 bases short and J 4 bases short, with 7 bases between.

This clonotype showed up many times. The chain has TRBV5-1 and TRBJ1-2, with D possibly being TRBD1 (5 bases). Per the germline V gene, CDR1 is SGHRS and CDR2 is YFSETQ. The V end was cut by 0 bases, the J end by 8 bases, with 11 bases between. The CDR3 consists of 13 residues. The CDR3: CASSLGEGDGYTF. The CDR3 region has the DNA TGCGCCAGCAGCTTGGGGGAAGGGGACGGCTACACCTTC.

This clonotype has ten or more counts. The chain recombines TRBV29-1 with TRBJ1-2; D is unclear. CDR3 length: 13 residues. Germline values: CDR1 SQVTM, CDR2 ANQGSEA. With 4 bases removed from V and 0 bases from J, the gap between germline ends came to 9 bases. The CDR3 is CSVGGSANYGYTF. The CDR3 nucleotides read TGCAGCGTTGGTGGATCTGCTAACTATGGCTACACCTTC.

By its share, this clonotype is medium-sized. The genes are TRBV20-1 and TRBJ2-1, with a tentative D call TRBD2 (6 bases). Trimming took off 0 bases at V and 8 bases at J, with 17 bases between the two ends. The length of the CDR3 is 15 residues. Germline V gene data show CDR1 as DFQATT and CDR2 as SNEGSKA (reference sequence). The chain's CDR3 is CSARDAGGEMDEQFF. The CDR3 DNA sequence: TGCAGTGCTAGAGATGCGGGCGGGGAGATGGATGAGCAGTTCTTC.

With regard to this clonotype: Germline is not matched at one junction end, which may reflect a read error. The rearrangement joins TRBV20-1 to TRBJ1-6, with D maybe TRBD1 (5 bases). Per germline, CDR1 DFQATT and CDR2 SNEGSKA (reference sequence). The CDR3 consists of 14 residues. CDR3 sequence: CSARRGDYNSTLNF. The DNA of the CDR3 is TGCAGTGCTAGACGGGGGGACTATAATTCAACCCTCAACTTT.

This clonotype was recorded many times. The chain employs TRBV12-3 or TRBV12-4 and TRBJ2-5; 7 nucleotides line up with TRBD2. The CDR3 is made up of 14 amino acids. Trimming cost V 7 bases and J 2 bases; bases outside gene matches: 7. The CDR3 DNA follows: TGTGCCAGCAACCGGGACTACTTACAAGAGACCCAGTACTTC. Translated: CASNRDYLQETQYF.

This clonotype was counted at least ten times. The V gene is TRBV4-3, the J gene TRBJ1-2; D is unresolved. V shed 0 bases and J shed 6 bases, with 20 bases lying between them. This CDR3 contains 17 residues. Germline lookup yields CDR1 LGHNA and CDR2 YSLEER. In nucleotides, the CDR3 is TGCGCCAGCAGCCAAGACCCTCCCCCCCCTCGAGGGCATGGCTACACCTTC. Protein: CASSQDPPPPRGHGYTF.

The chain joins TRBV5-1 to TRBJ2-3; D could derive from TRBD1 or TRBD2 (6 bases each). Trimming took 3 bases from V and 2 from J, leaving 13 bases between them. The CDR3 sequence is 15 residues long. The V gene's germline CDR1 is SGHRS and CDR2 YFSETQ. The CDR3 coding sequence is TGCGCCAGCAGCTGGCCCGGGGGACACACAGATACGCAGTATTTT. It specifies CASSWPGGHTDTQYF.

This clonotype was seen repeatedly, ten times or more. The chain recombines TRBV12-3 or TRBV12-4 with TRBJ1-1; D is unclear. This CDR3 region has 17 residues. Trimming pared 7 bases from V and 1 base from J, leaving 22 bases between. The CDR3 coding sequence is TGTGCCAGCACCTATGGCGTCCGTGCGGTCAGGAACACTGAAGCTTTCTTT. This translates into CASTYGVRAVRNTEAFF.

This clonotype was observed at least ten times. This rearrangement joins TRBV20-1 to TRBJ2-5; D may be TRBD2 (5 bases). The CDR3 is 11 amino acids. The V gene lost 5 bases and the J gene lost 3 bases, with 7 bases spanning the gap. Germline V gives CDR1 DFQATT, CDR2 SNEGSKA (reference sequence). The CDR3 coding sequence is TGCAGTGCTGAGAGGGAAGAGACCCAGTACTTC. This gives the protein CSAEREETQYF.